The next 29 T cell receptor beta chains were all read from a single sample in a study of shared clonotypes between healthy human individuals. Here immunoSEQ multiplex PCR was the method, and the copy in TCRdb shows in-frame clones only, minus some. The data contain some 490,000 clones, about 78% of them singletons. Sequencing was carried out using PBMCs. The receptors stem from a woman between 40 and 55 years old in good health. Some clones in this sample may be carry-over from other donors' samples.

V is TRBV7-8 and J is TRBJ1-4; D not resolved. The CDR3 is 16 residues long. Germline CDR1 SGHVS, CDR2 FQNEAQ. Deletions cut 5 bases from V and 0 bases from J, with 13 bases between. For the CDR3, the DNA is TGTGCCAGCAGCCAACTCCGGTTTGCAACTAATGAAAAACTGTTTTTT. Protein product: CASSQLRFATNEKLFF. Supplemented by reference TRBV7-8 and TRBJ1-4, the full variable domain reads GAGVSQSPRYKVAKRGQDVALRCDPISGHVSLFWYQQALGQGPEFLTYFQNEAQLDKSGLPSDRFFAERPEGSVSTLKIQRTQQEDSAVYLCASSQLRFATNEKLFFGSGTQLSVL.

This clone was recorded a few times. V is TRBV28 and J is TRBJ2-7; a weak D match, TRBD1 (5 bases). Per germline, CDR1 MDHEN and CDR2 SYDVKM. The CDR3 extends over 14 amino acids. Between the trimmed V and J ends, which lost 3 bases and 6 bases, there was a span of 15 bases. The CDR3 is CASSFPGRAGEQYF. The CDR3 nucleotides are TGTGCCAGCAGTTTCCCCGGCAGGGCCGGCGAGCAGTACTTC.

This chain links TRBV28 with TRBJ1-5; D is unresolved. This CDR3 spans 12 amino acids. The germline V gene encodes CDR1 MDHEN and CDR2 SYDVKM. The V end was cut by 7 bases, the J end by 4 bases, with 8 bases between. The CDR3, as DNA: TGTGCCAGCACCTCCAGTAATCAGCCCCAGCATTTT. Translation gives CASTSSNQPQHF.

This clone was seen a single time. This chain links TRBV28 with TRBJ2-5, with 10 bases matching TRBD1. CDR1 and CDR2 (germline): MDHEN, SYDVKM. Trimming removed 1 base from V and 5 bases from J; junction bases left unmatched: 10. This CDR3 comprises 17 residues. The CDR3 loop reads CASSLFGETGGAETQYF. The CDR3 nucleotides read TGTGCCAGCAGTTTATTCGGGGAGACAGGGGGCGCCGAGACCCAGTACTTC.

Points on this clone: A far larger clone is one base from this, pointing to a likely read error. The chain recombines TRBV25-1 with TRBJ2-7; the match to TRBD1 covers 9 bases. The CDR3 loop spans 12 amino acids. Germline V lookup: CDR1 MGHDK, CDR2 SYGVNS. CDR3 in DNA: TGTGCCAGCGGGACAGGGACCTACGAGCAGTGCTTC. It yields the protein CASGTGTYEQCF.

CDR3 bases: TGTGCCAGCAGCTTACAATCAGGCAATGAGCAGTTCTTC. Its translation is CASSLQSGNEQFF. The chain uses TRBV7-2 and TRBJ2-1; unclear D gene. Germline assignment: CDR1 SGHTA and CDR2 FQGNSA. V was pared by 2 bases and J by 6 bases, with 8 bases between. The CDR3 runs 13 residues.

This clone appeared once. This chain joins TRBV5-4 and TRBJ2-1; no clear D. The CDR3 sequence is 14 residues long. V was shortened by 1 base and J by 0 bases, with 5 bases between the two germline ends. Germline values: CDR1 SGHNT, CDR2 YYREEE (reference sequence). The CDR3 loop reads CASSLQVSYNEQFF. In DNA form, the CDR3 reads TGTGCCAGCAGCTTGCAGGTCTCCTACAATGAGCAGTTCTTC.

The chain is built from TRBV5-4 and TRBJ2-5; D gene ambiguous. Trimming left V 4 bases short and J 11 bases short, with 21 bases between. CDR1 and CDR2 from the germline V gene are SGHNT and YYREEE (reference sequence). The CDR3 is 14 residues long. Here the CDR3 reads CASSPAGRPLEQYF. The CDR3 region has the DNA TGTGCCAGCAGCCCGGCAGGACGTCCCCTGGAGCAGTACTTC.

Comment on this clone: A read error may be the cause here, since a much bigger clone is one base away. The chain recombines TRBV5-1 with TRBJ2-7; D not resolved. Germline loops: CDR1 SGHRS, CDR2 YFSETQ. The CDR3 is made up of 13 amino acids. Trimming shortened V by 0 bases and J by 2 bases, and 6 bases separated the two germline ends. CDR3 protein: CASSLAGTYEQYF. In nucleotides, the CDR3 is TGCGCCAGCAGCTTGGCCGGCACCTACGAGCAGTACTTC.

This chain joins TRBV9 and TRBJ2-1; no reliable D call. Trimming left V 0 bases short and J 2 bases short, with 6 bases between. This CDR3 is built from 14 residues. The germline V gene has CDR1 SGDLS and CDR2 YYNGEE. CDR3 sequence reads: CASSVVQTYNEQFF. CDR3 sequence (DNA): TGTGCCAGCAGCGTAGTGCAGACCTACAATGAGCAGTTCTTC.

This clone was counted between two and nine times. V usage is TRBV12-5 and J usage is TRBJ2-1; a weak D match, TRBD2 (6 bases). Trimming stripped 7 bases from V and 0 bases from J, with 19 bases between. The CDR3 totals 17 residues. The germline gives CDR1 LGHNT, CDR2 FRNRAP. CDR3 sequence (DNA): TGTGCTAGTGCCACCCCCCGGGGGTCAAGCTCCTACAATGAGCAGTTCTTC. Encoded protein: CASATPRGSSSYNEQFF.

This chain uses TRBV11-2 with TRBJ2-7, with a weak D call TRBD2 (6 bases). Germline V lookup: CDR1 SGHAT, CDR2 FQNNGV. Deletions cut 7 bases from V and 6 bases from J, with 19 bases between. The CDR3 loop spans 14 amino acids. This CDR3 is CASTVVGGAGEQYF. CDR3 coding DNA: TGTGCCAGCACCGTAGTGGGGGGTGCCGGCGAGCAGTACTTC.

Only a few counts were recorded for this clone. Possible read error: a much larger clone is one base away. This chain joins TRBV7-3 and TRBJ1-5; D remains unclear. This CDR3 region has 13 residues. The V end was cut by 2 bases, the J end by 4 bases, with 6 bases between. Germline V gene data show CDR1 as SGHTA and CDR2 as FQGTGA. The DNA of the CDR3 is TGTGCCAGCAGCTTAGAGGCTAATCAGCCCCAGCATTTT. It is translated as CASSLEANQPQHF.

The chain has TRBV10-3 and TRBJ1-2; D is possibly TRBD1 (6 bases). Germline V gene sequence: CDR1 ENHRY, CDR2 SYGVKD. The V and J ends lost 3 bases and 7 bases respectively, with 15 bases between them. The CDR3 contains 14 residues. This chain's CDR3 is CAISEAGGLVGYTF. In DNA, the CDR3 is TGTGCCATCAGTGAAGCGGGGGGGCTCGTTGGCTACACCTTC.

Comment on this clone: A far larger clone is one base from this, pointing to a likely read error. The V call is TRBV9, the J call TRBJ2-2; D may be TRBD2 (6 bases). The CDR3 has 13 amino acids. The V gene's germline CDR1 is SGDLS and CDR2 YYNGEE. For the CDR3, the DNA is TGTGCCAGCAGCGAATTGAACACCGGGGGGCTGTTTTTT. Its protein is CASSELNTGGLFF.

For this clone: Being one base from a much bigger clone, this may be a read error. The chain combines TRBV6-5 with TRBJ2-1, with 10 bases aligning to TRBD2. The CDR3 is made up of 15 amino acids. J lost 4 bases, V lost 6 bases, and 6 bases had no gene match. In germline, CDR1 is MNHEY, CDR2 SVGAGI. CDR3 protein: CASSQAGGPYNEQFF. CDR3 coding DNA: TGTGCCAGCAGCCAAGCGGGAGGGCCGTACAATGAGCAGTTCTTC.

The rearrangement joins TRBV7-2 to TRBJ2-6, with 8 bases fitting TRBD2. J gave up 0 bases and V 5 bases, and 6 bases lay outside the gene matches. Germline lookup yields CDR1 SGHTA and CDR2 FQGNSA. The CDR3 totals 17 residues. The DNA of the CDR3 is TGTGCCAGCAGCCGAACTAGCGGCAGCTCTGGGGCCAACGTCCTGACTTTC. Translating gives CASSRTSGSSGANVLTF.

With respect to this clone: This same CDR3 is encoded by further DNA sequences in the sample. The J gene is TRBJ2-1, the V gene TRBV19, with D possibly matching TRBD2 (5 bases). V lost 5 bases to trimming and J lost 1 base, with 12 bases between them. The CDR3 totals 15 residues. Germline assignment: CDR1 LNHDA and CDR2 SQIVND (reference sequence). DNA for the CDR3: TGTGCCAGTAGTTTGGCGGGTCCTTCCTACAATGAGCAGTTCTTC. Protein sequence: CASSLAGPSYNEQFF.

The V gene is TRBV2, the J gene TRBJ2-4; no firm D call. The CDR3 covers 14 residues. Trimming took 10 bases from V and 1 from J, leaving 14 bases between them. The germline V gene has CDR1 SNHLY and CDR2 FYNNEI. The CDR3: CATRIPFAKNIQYF. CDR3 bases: TGTGCCACCAGGATTCCCTTTGCCAAAAACATTCAGTACTTC.

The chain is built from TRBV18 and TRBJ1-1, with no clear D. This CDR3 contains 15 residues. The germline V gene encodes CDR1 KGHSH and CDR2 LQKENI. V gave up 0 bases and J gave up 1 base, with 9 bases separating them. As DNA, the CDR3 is TGTGCCAGCTCACCACCTGGGATGGAGAACACTGAAGCTTTCTTT. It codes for CASSPPGMENTEAFF.

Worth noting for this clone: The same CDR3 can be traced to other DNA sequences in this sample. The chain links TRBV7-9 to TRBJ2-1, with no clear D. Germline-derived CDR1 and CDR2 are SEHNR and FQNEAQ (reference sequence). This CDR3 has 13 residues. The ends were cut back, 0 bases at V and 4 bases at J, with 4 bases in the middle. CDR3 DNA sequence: TGTGCCAGCAGCTTAGCCTCGTACAATGAGCAGTTCTTC. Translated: CASSLASYNEQFF. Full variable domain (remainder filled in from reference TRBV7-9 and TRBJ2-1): DTGVSQNPRHKITKRGQNVTFRCDPISEHNRLYWYRQTLGQGPEFLTYFQNEAQLEKSRLLSDRFSAERPKGSFSTLEIQRTEQGDSAMYLCASSLASYNEQFFGPGTRLTVL.

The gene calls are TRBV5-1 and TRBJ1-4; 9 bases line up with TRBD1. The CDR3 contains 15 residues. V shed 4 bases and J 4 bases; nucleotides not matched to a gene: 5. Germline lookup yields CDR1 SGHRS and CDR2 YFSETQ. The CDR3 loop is CASSHRQGDNEKLFF. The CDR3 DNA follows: TGCGCCAGCAGCCACCGACAGGGGGATAATGAAAAACTGTTTTTT.

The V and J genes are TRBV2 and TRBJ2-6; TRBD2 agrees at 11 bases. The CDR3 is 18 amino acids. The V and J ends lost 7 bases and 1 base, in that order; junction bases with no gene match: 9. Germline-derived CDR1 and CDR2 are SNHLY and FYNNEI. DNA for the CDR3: TGTGCCAGCACCTTAGAAAGACTAGCGGGATCTGGGGCCAACGTCCTGACTTTC. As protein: CASTLERLAGSGANVLTF.

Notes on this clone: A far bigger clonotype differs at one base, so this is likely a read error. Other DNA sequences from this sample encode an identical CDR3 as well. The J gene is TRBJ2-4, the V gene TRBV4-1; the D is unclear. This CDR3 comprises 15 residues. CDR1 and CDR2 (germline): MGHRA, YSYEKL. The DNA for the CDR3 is TGCGCCAGCAGCCAAGGCCTCGTGGCCAAGAACATTCAGTACTTC. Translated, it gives CASSQGLVAKNIQYF.

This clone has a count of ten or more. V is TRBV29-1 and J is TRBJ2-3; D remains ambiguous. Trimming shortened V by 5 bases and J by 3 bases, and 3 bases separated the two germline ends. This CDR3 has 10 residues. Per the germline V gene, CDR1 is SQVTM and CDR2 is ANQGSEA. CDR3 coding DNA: TGCAGCGTTTGGACAGATACGCAGTATTTT. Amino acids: CSVWTDTQYF.

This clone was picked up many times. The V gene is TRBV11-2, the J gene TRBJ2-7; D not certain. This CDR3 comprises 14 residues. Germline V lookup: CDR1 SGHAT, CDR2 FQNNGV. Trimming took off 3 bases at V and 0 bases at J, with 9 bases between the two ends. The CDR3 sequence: CASSFSESSYEQYF. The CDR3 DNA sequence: TGTGCCAGCAGCTTCTCTGAGAGCTCCTACGAGCAGTACTTC.

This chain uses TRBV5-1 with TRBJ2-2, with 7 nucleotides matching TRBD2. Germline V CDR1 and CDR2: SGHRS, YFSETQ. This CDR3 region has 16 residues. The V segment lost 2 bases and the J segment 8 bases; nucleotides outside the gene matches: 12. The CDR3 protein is CASSFLSTGGLGELFF. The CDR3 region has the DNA TGCGCCAGCAGCTTTTTGAGTACGGGAGGTTTAGGGGAGCTGTTTTTT. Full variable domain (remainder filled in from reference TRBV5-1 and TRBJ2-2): KAGVTQTPRYLIKTRGQQVTLSCSPISGHRSVSWYQQTPGQGLQFLFEYFSETQRNKGNFPGRFSGRQFSNSRSEMNVSTLELGDSALYLCASSFLSTGGLGELFFGEGSRLTVL.

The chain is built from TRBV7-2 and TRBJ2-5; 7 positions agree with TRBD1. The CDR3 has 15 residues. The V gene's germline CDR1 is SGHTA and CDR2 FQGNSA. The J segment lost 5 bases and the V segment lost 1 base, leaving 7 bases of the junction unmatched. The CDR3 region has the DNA TGTGCCAGCAGCTTAGGCCTACAGGACAGGGAGACCCAGTACTTC. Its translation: CASSLGLQDRETQYF.

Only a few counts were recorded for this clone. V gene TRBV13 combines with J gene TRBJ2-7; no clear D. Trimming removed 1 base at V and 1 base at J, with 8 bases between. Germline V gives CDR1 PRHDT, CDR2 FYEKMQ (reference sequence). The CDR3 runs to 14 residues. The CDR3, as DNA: TGTGCCAGCAGCTTAGACGGCAGGTCCTACGAGCAGTACTTC. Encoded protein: CASSLDGRSYEQYF.